The T cell receptor (beta chain) described here comes from a study of T cells in Graves' hyperthyroidism and ophthalmopathy. Losses at the gene ends were 5 bases for V and 8 bases for J; bases not matched to a gene: 3. The CDR3 loop spans 13 amino acids. The germline V gene has CDR1 DFQATT and CDR2 SNEGSKA (reference sequence). Hyperthyroidism of Graves' type that showed no ophthalmopathy progression within 18 months was stable. Overall study results and limits: From stable hyperthyroidism, ophthalmopathy was separated by a 13 V-J model.

This clonotype was recorded at least ten times. Its antigen is currently unknown. Authors of the study amplified TCR beta CDR3 regions from RNA transcripts. A set of HTBI primers served as the primers for a first-round RT-PCR of the TCR CDR3. In TCRdb, the multiplex PCR reads were re-called with MiXCR into one record per CDR3 protein. This repertoire shows under 450,000 distinct CDR3 sequences, 15% to 18% found once; its top ten account for over 7.5%. V is TRBV20-1 and J is TRBJ2-1; TRBD2 matches 13 bases. The sample comprised blood. The sequence was collected from a woman under 30 with Graves' hyperthyroidism. The CDR3 DNA sequence: TGCAGTGCTTGGACTAGCGGGAGATATGAGCAGTTCTTC. Its translation: CSAWTSGRYEQFF.